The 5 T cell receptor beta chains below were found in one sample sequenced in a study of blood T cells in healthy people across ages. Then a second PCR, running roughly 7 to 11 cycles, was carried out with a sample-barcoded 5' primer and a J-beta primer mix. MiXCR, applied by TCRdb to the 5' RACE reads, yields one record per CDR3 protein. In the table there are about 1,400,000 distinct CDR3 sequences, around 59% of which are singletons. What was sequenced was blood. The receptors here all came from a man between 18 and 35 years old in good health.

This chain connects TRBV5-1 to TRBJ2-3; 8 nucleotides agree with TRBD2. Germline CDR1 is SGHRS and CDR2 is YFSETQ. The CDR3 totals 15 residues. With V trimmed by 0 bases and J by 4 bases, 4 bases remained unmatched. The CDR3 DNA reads TGCGCCAGCAGCTTGGTTCCGGGAGGGGCAGATACGCAGTATTTT. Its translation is CASSLVPGGADTQYF.

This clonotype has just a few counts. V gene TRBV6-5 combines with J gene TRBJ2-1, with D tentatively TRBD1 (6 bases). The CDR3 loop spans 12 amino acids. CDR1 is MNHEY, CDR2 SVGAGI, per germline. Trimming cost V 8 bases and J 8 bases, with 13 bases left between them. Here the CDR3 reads CASYQGSDEQFF. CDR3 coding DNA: TGTGCCAGCTACCAGGGGAGCGATGAGCAGTTCTTC.

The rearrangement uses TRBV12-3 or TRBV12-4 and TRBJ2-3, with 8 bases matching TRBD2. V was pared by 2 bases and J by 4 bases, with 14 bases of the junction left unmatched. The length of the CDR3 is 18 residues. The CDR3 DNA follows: TGTGCCAGCAGTTTATCCTCTACTAGCGGCTGGTGGGCAGATACGCAGTATTTT. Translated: CASSLSSTSGWWADTQYF.

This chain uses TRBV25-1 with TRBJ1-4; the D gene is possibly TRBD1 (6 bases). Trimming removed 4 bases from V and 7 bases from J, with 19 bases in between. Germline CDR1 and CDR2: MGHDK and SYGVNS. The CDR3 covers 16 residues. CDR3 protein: CASSAATGLRSEKLFF. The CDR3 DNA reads TGTGCCAGCAGTGCGGCCACAGGGTTAAGAAGTGAAAAACTGTTTTTT.

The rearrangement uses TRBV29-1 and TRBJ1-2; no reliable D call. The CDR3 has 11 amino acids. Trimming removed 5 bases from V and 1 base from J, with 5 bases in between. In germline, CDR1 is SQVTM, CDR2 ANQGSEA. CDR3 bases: TGCAGCGTTTCATTTAACTATGGCTACACCTTC. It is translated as CSVSFNYGYTF.